The T cell receptor beta chain under discussion was sequenced for a study of T-cell reconstitution after alpha-beta-depleted transplantation in children (dated by TCRdb to the mid-2010s). About the full investigation: Using TCR repertoire profiling, the study followed T-cell immune reconstitution in a quantitative way in children after TCRalphabeta/CD19-depleted allogeneic hematopoietic cell transplantation. General study outcomes and caveats: The apparently early alphabetaT-cell count recovery about two months after transplant was reportedly dependent on only several hundred rapidly expanded clones derived from non-depleted graft cells. In some patients, the high TCRbeta diversity seen at day 60 was put down to recipient T cells and intrathymic progenitors that had survived conditioning. The frequencies of hyperexpanded clones fell over the following months, and after one year, T-cell counts and TCRbeta diversity were mostly attributed to newly produced T cells.

The sample's treatment or condition, from its label and the paper: allogeneic hematopoietic cell transplantation with graft depleted of TCRalphabeta T cells and CD19 B cells. TCRalphabeta/CD19-depleted allogeneic hematopoietic cell grafts were given to the transplant recipients, all of whom were children. This clonotype was observed many times. Its antigen has not been determined. Base quality data are lacking; no much larger clone is found one base away. The receptor library was made with PCR. Sequencing was performed on an Illumina HiSeq 2500. TCR library preparation used molecular barcoding, with unique molecular identifiers applied to normalize quantification of the TCRbeta repertoire. TCRdb's own reprocessing of the public reads used fastp at Q25 and MiXCR and kept productive beta chains. Duplicate CDR3 protein sequences are folded into a single record with the most common DNA and genes. Within this sample are under 300,000 distinct CDR3 sequences, with roughly 12% of them counted one time only. 20% to 25% of the sample is taken by the ten largest.

After removal of 0 bases from V and 4 bases from J, the junction retains 3 bases not matched to a gene. Counted from cysteine to phenylalanine, this CDR3 has 15 amino acids. Only the CDR3 part of the read is kept: 45 bases, read in frame from the first base. From the germline V gene (reference sequence), CDR1 is DFQATT and CDR2 is SNEGSKA. The sequence was obtained from a male patient aged 2 to 9 who had a stem cell transplant for chronic granulomatous disease, so the T cells may come from the graft donor. Sequenced material: peripheral blood, taken 180 days after TCRalphabeta/CD19-depleted stem cell transplant. The rearrangement joined TRBV20-1 to TRBJ2-1; TRBD2 aligns with 10 central bases. The DNA is as follows: TGCAGTGCTAGAGAACCGGGACTAGCGTACAATGAGCAGTTCTTC. Its translation is CSAREPGLAYNEQFF.